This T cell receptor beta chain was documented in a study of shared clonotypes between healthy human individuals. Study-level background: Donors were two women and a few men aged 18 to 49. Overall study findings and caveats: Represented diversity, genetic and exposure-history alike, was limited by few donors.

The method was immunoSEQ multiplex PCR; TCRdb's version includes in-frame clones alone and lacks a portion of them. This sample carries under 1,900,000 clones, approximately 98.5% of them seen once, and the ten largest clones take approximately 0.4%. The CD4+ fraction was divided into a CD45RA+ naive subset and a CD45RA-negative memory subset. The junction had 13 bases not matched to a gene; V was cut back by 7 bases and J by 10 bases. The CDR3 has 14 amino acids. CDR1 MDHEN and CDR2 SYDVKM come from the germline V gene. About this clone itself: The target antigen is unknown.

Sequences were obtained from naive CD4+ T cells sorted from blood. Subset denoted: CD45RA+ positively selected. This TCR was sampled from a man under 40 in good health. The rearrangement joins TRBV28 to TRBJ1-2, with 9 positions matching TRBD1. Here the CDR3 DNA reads TGTGCCAGCAATAGGAGGACAGGGGATTTTTTCTACACCTTC. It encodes CASNRRTGDFFYTF.